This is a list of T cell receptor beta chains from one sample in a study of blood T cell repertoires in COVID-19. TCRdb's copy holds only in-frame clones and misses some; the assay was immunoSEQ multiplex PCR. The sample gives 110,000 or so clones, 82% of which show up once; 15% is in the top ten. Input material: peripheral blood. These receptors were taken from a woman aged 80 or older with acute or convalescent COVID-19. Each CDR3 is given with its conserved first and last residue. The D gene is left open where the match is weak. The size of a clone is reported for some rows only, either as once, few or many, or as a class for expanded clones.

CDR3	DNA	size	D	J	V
CASSQSTGMGETQYF	TGTGCCAGCTCACAGTCGACAGGGATGGGAGAGACCCAGTACTTC	NA	TRBD1	TRBJ2-5	TRBV18
CASSLKKGLGSTDTQYF	TGTGCCAGCAGCCTCAAAAAGGGACTGGGAAGCACAGATACGCAGTATTTT	NA	NA	TRBJ2-3	TRBV3-1/TRBV3-2
CASSPGTLPNTEAFF	TGTGCCAGCAGTCCAGGGACTCTTCCGAATACTGAAGCTTTCTTT	NA	NA	TRBJ1-1	TRBV27
CASSLGPYTGELFF	TGTGCCAGCAGCTTAGGGCCCTACACCGGGGAGCTGTTTTTT	NA	NA	TRBJ2-2	TRBV11-3
CASSWDTYSGNTIYF	TGCGCCAGCAGCTGGGACACCTACTCTGGAAACACCATATATTTT	NA	NA	TRBJ1-3	TRBV4-1
CASTLNGGANEKLFF	TGTGCCAGCACCCTAAATGGAGGGGCTAATGAAAAACTGTTTTTT	NA	NA	TRBJ1-4	TRBV27
CASGSLADTQYF	TGTGCCAGCGGCTCGCTTGCAGATACGCAGTATTTT	once	NA	TRBJ2-3	TRBV27
CASRGTMGTDTQYF	TGTGCCAGCCGCGGGACTATGGGCACAGATACGCAGTATTTT	NA	TRBD2	TRBJ2-3	TRBV3-1/TRBV3-2
CASSLGQAGGPEQYF	TGTGCCAGCAGCTTAGGGCAAGCGGGAGGGCCCGAGCAGTACTTC	NA	TRBD2	TRBJ2-7	TRBV7-2
CAWSAGSSGITDTQYF	TGTGCCTGGAGCGCCGGATCTAGCGGGATCACAGATACGCAGTATTTT	NA	TRBD2	TRBJ2-3	TRBV30
CASSLVSGSERQPQHF	TGTGCCAGCAGCTTAGTTAGTGGCTCGGAGAGACAGCCCCAGCATTTT	NA	NA	TRBJ1-5	TRBV7-8
CASSPKPPYEQYF	TGTGCCAGCAGTCCGAAGCCCCCTTACGAGCAGTACTTC	NA	NA	TRBJ2-7	TRBV28
CASSTTSAGDTGELFF	TGTGCCAGCAGTACGACTAGCGCCGGGGACACCGGGGAGCTGTTTTTT	NA	TRBD2	TRBJ2-2	TRBV6-4
CASSTARVSEQYF	TGCGCCAGCAGTACTGCTCGGGTGAGCGAGCAGTACTTC	NA	NA	TRBJ2-7	TRBV10-1
CATSDPSTDTQYF	TGTGCCACCAGTGATCCCTCCACAGATACGCAGTATTTT	few	NA	TRBJ2-3	TRBV24-1
CASSLDPPTAGGNDQPQHF	TGCGCCAGCAGCTTGGATCCCCCAACGGCAGGGGGGAACGATCAGCCCCAGCATTTT	NA	TRBD1	TRBJ1-5	TRBV5-1
CASSKDPAGHYNEQFF	TGTGCCAGCAGCAAAGACCCAGCGGGGCACTACAATGAGCAGTTCTTC	NA	NA	TRBJ2-1	TRBV21-1
CASTRDSPLNEQFF	TGTGCCAGCACCCGGGACAGTCCGCTAAATGAGCAGTTCTTC	NA	TRBD1	TRBJ2-1	TRBV2
CSVELRGYEQYF	TGCAGCGTTGAGCTTAGAGGGTACGAGCAGTACTTC	NA	NA	TRBJ2-7	TRBV29-1
CATSASDRAVSYNEQFF	TGTGCCACCAGTGCCTCGGACAGGGCTGTCTCCTACAATGAGCAGTTCTTC	NA	TRBD1	TRBJ2-1	TRBV24-1
CATSAPGQGGYGYTF	TGTGCCACCAGTGCCCCGGGACAGGGAGGCTATGGCTACACCTTC	NA	TRBD1	TRBJ1-2	TRBV24-1
CASRERTGTTEAFF	TGTGCCAGCAGGGAGAGGACAGGGACCACTGAAGCTTTCTTT	NA	TRBD1	TRBJ1-1	TRBV6-5
CASSFLQGTEAFF	TGTGCCAGCAGCTTCCTCCAGGGCACTGAAGCTTTCTTT	NA	NA	TRBJ1-1	TRBV7-8
CASSPPEGALSGYTF	TGTGCCAGCAGCCCCCCTGAGGGGGCTCTCTCCGGCTACACCTTC	NA	TRBD1	TRBJ1-2	TRBV3-1/TRBV3-2
CASSRLAGAYNEQFF	TGTGCCAGCAGCCGATTAGCGGGAGCCTACAATGAGCAGTTCTTC	NA	TRBD2	TRBJ2-1	TRBV3-1/TRBV3-2
CASRSGTQETQYF	TGTGCCAGCAGATCAGGAACCCAAGAGACCCAGTACTTC	NA	NA	TRBJ2-5	TRBV28
CSVRRQGMSTEAFF	TGCAGCGTTCGCAGACAGGGGATGAGCACTGAAGCTTTCTTT	NA	TRBD1	TRBJ1-1	TRBV29-1
CASEIRDRAGGYTF	TGTGCCAGCGAGATACGGGACAGGGCAGGAGGCTACACCTTC	NA	TRBD1	TRBJ1-2	TRBV6-5
CASSLTGDLGTGELFF	TGCGCCAGCAGCCTCACAGGGGACCTAGGTACCGGGGAGCTGTTTTTT	NA	TRBD1	TRBJ2-2	TRBV5-1
CASSAGPYSNEQFF	TGTGCCAGCAGCGCGGGACCTTACAGCAATGAGCAGTTCTTC	NA	NA	TRBJ2-1	TRBV11-2
CASSASDSYNEQFF	TGTGCCAGTAGCGCTAGCGACTCCTACAATGAGCAGTTCTTC	NA	NA	TRBJ2-1	TRBV19
CASSLGQNTEAFF	TGTGCCAGCAGTTTAGGACAGAACACTGAAGCTTTCTTT	once	NA	TRBJ1-1	TRBV12-3/TRBV12-4
CASSLVRLAGVFDEQYF	TGTGCCAGCAGCTTGGTTCGGCTAGCGGGAGTTTTCGACGAGCAGTACTTC	NA	TRBD2	TRBJ2-7	TRBV5-5
CASSYLGGGYGYTF	TGTGCCAGCAGTTACTTGGGGGGTGGCTATGGCTACACCTTC	NA	NA	TRBJ1-2	TRBV6-5
CASSPDWRDTDTQYF	TGTGCCAGCAGCCCAGACTGGAGGGACACAGATACGCAGTATTTT	once	NA	TRBJ2-3	TRBV7-2
CASSLRTSEPTDTQYF	TGTGCCAGCAGTTTGCGGACTAGCGAGCCCACAGATACGCAGTATTTT	few	TRBD2	TRBJ2-3	TRBV6-2/TRBV6-3
CASSQDFSKETQYF	TGCGCCAGCAGCCAAGATTTCTCCAAGGAGACGCAGTATTTT	NA	NA	TRBJ2-3	TRBV4-3
CASSAGATSGNTIYF	TGTGCCAGTAGCGCGGGGGCAACCTCTGGAAACACCATATATTTT	once	NA	TRBJ1-3	TRBV19
CASSFPGLGVNEQFF	TGTGCCAGCAGTTTCCCGGGACTAGGGGTTAATGAGCAGTTCTTC	NA	TRBD2	TRBJ2-1	TRBV27
CASSLAVGASTGELFF	TGTGCCAGCAGCTTAGCGGTGGGGGCTAGCACCGGGGAGCTGTTTTTT	few	NA	TRBJ2-2	TRBV11-2
CASSLPAGNYGYTF	TGTGCCAGCAGTTTACCGGCGGGTAACTATGGCTACACCTTC	few	NA	TRBJ1-2	TRBV28
CASSLSRTGYTF	TGTGCCAGCAGTTTAAGCCGAACCGGCTACACCTTC	NA	NA	TRBJ1-2	TRBV12-3/TRBV12-4
CASSLALNTEAFF	TGTGCCAGCAGCTTAGCCTTGAACACTGAAGCTTTCTTT	NA	NA	TRBJ1-1	TRBV7-2
CASSRGRTEAFF	TGTGCCAGCAGCAGGGGGCGGACTGAAGCTTTCTTT	NA	TRBD1	TRBJ1-1	TRBV27
CSGQGSTEAFF	TGCAGCGGACAGGGAAGCACTGAAGCTTTCTTT	NA	TRBD1	TRBJ1-1	TRBV29-1
CASSGSTSLIAYEQYF	TGTGCCAGCAGCGGGTCGACTAGCCTTATCGCCTACGAGCAGTACTTC	NA	TRBD2	TRBJ2-7	TRBV7-9
CASSSGTSARNTGELFF	TGTGCCAGTAGTTCAGGGACTAGCGCGCGTAACACCGGGGAGCTGTTTTTT	NA	TRBD2	TRBJ2-2	TRBV19